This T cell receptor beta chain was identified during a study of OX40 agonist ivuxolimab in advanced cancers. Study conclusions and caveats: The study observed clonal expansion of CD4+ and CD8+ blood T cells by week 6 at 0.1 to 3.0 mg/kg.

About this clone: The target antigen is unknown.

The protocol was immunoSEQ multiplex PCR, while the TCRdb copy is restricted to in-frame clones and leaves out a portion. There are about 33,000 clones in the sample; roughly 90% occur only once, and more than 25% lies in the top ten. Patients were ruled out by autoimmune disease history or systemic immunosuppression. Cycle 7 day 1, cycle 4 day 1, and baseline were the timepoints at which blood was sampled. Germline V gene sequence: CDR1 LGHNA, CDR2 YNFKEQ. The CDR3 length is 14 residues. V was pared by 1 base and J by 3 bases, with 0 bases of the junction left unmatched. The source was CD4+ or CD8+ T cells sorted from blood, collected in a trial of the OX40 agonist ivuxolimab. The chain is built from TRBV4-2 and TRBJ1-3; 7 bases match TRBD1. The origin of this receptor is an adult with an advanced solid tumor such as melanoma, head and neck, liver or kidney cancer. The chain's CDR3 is CASSQGDSGNTIYF. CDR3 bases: TGTGCCAGCAGCCAAGGGGACAGTGGAAACACCATATATTTT.